The TCR beta chain described here comes from a study of beta chain bispecific antibodies for T cell cancers (dated by TCRdb to the early 2020s). Regarding the study in general: Healthy donor T cells were cocultured with T cell leukemia lines and bispecific antibodies, then TRBV sequencing of surviving cells measured the depletion of each TRBV family. Surface TRBV12 (TRBV12-3) was expressed by Jurkat cells, and surface TRBV5-5 was expressed by HPB-ALL cells.

This specimen's treatment or condition label, per the study, means: alpha-V12: anti-TRBV12 scFv linked to anti-CD3 scFv. For 2 to 3 days, T cells were expanded from blood mononuclear cells using either the anti-CD3 antibody OKT3 or CD3/CD28 Dynabeads. The anti-TRBV12 bispecific sample came from a coculture of Jurkat leukemia cells with normal T cells, compared against an anti-CD19 bispecific control coculture. The expanded T cells were grown in RPMI 1640 containing about 10% fetal bovine serum, recombinant human IL-2 (roughly 94 IU/ml) and IL-7 (around 5 ng/ml). For cocultures, about 5 x 10^4 normal T cells were combined with about 5 x 10^4 target cells and bispecific antibody in about 90 ul and incubated for about 15 hours at 37 degrees C. Every bispecific antibody was made of two single-chain variable fragments expressed in a single-chain diabody format with a His tag. Healthy human donors supplied the effector T cells, with peripheral blood mononuclear cells isolated from leukapheresis samples using Ficoll density gradient centrifugation.

Overall study results and their limits: Cross-reactivity of the anti-TRBV5-5 antibody with TRBV5-6 was attributed to high sequence similarity between the two genes. Every sequenced sample contained a mix of leukemia cell line cells and normal T cells, and most targeted TRBV signal came from the leukemia cells rather than from the normal T cells. Relative to anti-CD19, the TRBV12-3 share of total TRBV signal was reduced by 97% to 99% after anti-TRBV12 exposure, whereas a nonsignificant more than 30% decrease was observed for TRBV12-4. Apart from the targeted and closely related genes, all other TRBV family members appeared to be unaffected by the TRBV-directed bispecific antibodies.

Unique molecular identifier barcodes were built into the libraries and used for clonotype quantification. Qiagen AllPrep DNA/RNA Micro kits were used to isolate total RNA, and an Agilent TapeStation was used to check RNA quality. TCR beta libraries were built by 5' RACE: cDNA synthesis followed by two PCR steps using TCR beta constant-region gene-specific primers. TCR beta libraries were sequenced on an Illumina MiSeq platform. Concerning the study's data processing: MIGEC, MiXCR and VDJtools were used to process the reads. Clonotype frequency was calculated as the fraction of unique molecular identifiers assigned to a given clonotype among all unique molecular identifiers in the sample. Nonfunctional TRBV genes classified in IMGT as pseudogenes or open reading frames, for example TRBV1, TRBV12-1 and TRBV21, were left out. The public sequencing data were trimmed at Q25 with fastp and processed into clonotypes with MiXCR by TCRdb, which kept only in-frame beta chains. Rows matching on CDR3 protein sequence are summarized as one entry with the most common DNA and genes. The V and J calls come from TCRdb's annotation, not from the publication. Recorded for this sample are 20,000 to 25,000 distinct CDR3 sequences; 2% to 2.5% of them occurred a single time. About 4.9% of the sample lies in the top ten.

Its CDR3 holds 14 amino acids, cysteine through phenylalanine. Only the CDR3 portion is preserved as DNA: 42 bases, with reading frame beginning at the first base. From a lookup of the germline V gene, CDR1 and CDR2 are MNHEY and SVGAGI. About this clonotype: Its cognate antigen has yet to be identified. One end of the junction varies from germline; a read error may be responsible.

The chain uses TRBV6-5 and TRBJ2-5; the D gene is unclear. The receptor was derived from a human donor in good health. Some clones in this sample may be carry-over from other donors' samples. The material sequenced was healthy donor T cells cultured with leukemia cells, taken from a culture containing a bispecific antibody targeting TCR Vbeta12. In nucleotide form, the sequence is TGTGCCAGCAGTTACTTAAGAGGTGATGAGATCCAGTACTTC. Its amino acids are CASSYLRGDEIQYF.